This entry describes one T cell receptor (beta chain). The record originates from a study of blood T cell repertoires in COVID-19. Study context: Acute and convalescent COVID-19 samples came from the United States, Italy and Spain. PBMCs, B-cell-depleted T cells, or T cells were the source of the cDNA or gDNA that made up the material.

CDR1 is SQVTM, CDR2 ANQGSEA, per germline. This CDR3 comprises 12 residues. V was pared by 6 bases and J by 8 bases, with 8 bases of the junction left unmatched. Per the authors' pipeline: Scientists estimated how many nucleated cells there were by amplifying reference gene primers. TCRdb's copy holds only in-frame clones and misses some; the assay was immunoSEQ multiplex PCR. The DNA gave D and trimming, while V, J and clone size come from that table. Here the sample spans about 140,000 clones, 75% to 85% being singletons. The chain couples TRBV29-1 to TRBJ1-2; TRBD1 matches at 8 bases. The sequence was collected from a woman older than 75 with active or convalescent COVID-19. Input material: peripheral blood. The CDR3 sequence: CSVVGQGRGYTF. As DNA, the CDR3 is TGCAGCGTCGTTGGACAGGGTCGCGGCTACACCTTC.